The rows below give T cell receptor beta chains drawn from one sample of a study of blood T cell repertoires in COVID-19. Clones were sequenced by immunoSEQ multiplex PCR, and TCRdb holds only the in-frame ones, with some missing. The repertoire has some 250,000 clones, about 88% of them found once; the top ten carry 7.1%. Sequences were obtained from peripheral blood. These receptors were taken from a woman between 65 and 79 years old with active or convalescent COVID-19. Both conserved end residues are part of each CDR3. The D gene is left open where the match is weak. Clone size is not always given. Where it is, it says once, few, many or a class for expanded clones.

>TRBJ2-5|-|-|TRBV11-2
TGTGCCAGCAGCTTAGGAAGGGGGATCGATGAGACCCAGTACTTC
CASSLGRGIDETQYF
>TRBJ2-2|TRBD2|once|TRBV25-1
TGTGCCAGCAGTGAATATTGGGGGGGAGCCACCGGGGAGCTGTTTTTT
CASSEYWGGATGELFF
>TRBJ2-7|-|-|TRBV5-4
TGTGCCAGCAGCTTAGGGGGGGGGACCTACGAGCAGTACTTC
CASSLGGGTYEQYF
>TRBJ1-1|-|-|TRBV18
TGTGCCAGCTCAGACTATAACACTGAAGCTTTCTTT
CASSDYNTEAFF
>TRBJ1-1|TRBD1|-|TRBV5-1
TGCGCCAGCAGCTTGGACAGGGGAGACACTGAAGCTTTCTTT
CASSLDRGDTEAFF
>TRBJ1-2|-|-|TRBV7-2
TGTGCCAGCAGCGCTCTTGCCAGCGGGGGTAACTATGGCTACACCTTC
CASSALASGGNYGYTF
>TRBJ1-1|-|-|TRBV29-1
TGCAGCGTCCAAGATGGGCAGCAGAACACTGAAGCTTTCTTT
CSVQDGQQNTEAFF
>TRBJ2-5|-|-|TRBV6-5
TGTGCCAGCAGGAGTGTGGAGACCCAGTACTTC
CASRSVETQYF
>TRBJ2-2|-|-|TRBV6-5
TGTGCCAGCACCAAGACCTGGACTCCCACCGGGGAGCTGTTTTTT
CASTKTWTPTGELFF
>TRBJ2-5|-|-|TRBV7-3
TGTGCCAGCAGCTGGAACTACTACAACGGAGAGACCCAGTACTTC
CASSWNYYNGETQYF
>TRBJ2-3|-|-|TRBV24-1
TGTGCCACCAGCCAGGGGACGGATACGCAGTATTTT
CATSQGTDTQYF
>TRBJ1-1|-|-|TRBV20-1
TGCAGTGCTAGACCTAACACTGAAGCTTTCTTT
CSARPNTEAFF
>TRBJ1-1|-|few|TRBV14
TGTGCCAGCAGCCAAGACCAGGGGACCACTGAAGCTTTCTTT
CASSQDQGTTEAFF
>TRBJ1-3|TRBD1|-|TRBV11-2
TGTGCCAGCAGCATACAGGGGGCGCCTGGAAACACCATATATTTT
CASSIQGAPGNTIYF
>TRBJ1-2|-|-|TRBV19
TGTGCCAGTAGGGGTCTGCCAGCGGATGGCTACACCTTC
CASRGLPADGYTF
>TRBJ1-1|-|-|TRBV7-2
TGTGCCAGCAGCCAAAGGGAAGCCAGGGTCCAGAACACTGAAGCTTTCTTT
CASSQREARVQNTEAFF
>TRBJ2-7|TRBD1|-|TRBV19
TGTGCCAGTACCGAGGACAGGGCGGGAACCTACGAGCAGTACTTC
CASTEDRAGTYEQYF
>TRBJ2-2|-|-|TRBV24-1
TGTGCCACGGCTCCCGACGCGGACACCGGGGAGCTGTTTTTT
CATAPDADTGELFF
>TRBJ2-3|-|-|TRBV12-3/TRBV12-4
TGTGCCAGCAGTCCGGGACGGAAGGGGGGGAATTTT
CASSPGRKGGNF
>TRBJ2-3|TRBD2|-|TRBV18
TGTGCCAGCTCACCCCTGACTAGCGGGGGTCCAGATACGCAGTATTTT
CASSPLTSGGPDTQYF
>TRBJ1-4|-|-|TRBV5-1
TGCGCCAGCACCGGTGATGGGCTTGAAAAACTGTTTTTT
CASTGDGLEKLFF
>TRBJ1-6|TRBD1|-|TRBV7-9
TGTGCCAGCAGCTTTAGAGGGACAGGAGATTCACCCCTCCACTTT
CASSFRGTGDSPLHF
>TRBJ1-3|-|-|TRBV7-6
TGTGCCAGCAGCTTATCCGATCGGACTTCTGGAAACACCATATATTTT
CASSLSDRTSGNTIYF
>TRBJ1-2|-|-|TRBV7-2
TGTGCCAGCAGCTCAGGGAGTCGGGGGGATTATAACTATGGCTACACCTTC
CASSSGSRGDYNYGYTF
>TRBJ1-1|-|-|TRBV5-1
TGCGCCAGCAGCACACGACCAGGAGGTGTGAACACTGAAGCTTTCTTT
CASSTRPGGVNTEAFF
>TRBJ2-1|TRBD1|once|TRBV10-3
TGTGCCATCAGTGAGAACAGGGGCAATGAGCAGTTCTTC
CAISENRGNEQFF
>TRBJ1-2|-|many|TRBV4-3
TGCGCCAGCAGCCTTACAGCTAACTATGGCTACACCTTC
CASSLTANYGYTF
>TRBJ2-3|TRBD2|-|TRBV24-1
TGTGCCACCAGTGATCACCCCGGGACTAGCGGGGGGGATACGCAGTATTTT
CATSDHPGTSGGDTQYF
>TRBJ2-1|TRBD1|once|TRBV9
TGTGCCAGCAGCGTTGGTGACAGGGGGTACAATGAGCAGTTCTTC
CASSVGDRGYNEQFF
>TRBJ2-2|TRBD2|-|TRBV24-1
TGTGCCACCAGCCCGGGACTAGCGGGGGAACACGGGGAGCTGTTTTTT
CATSPGLAGEHGELFF
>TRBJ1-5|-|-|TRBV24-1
TGTGCCACCGGGGGTCAGGGGAATGGGCCCCAGCATTTT
CATGGQGNGPQHF
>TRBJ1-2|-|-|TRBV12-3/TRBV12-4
TGTGCCAGCAGTTTGGGGGGGATCATCGGCTACACCTTC
CASSLGGIIGYTF
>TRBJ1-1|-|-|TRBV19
TGTGCCAGTAGTAGCAACATGAACACTGAAGCTTTCTTT
CASSSNMNTEAFF
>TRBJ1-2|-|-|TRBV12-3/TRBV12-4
TGTGCCAGCAGTATACAGGGACACGGCTACACCTTC
CASSIQGHGYTF